This TCR beta chain came from a study of cytomegalovirus exposure and HLA in healthy donors. Study details: From HLA-typed donors, an early data release held about 92 million unique TCRs. The study, taken as a whole, reports: In a later analysis, V- and J-gene trimming of beta chains associated with a DCLRE1C missense variant, replicated independently. Most of the TCR beta V segments (in an earlier analysis) were productive either about 87% or about 30% of the time.

On this clone itself: Its antigen remains unknown.

Looked up from germline, CDR1 is MNHEY and CDR2 is SMNVEV (reference sequence). Trimming left V 2 bases short and J 5 bases short, with 10 bases between. The CDR3 is 14 amino acids. This PCR relied on a set of 60 Vbeta primers and 13 Jbeta primers. Profiled with immunoSEQ multiplex PCR; TCRdb holds only in-frame clones, not every one. Among under 50,000 clones listed, about 72% were seen once. The chain combines TRBV27 with TRBJ2-1, with D unclear. The source of this sequence is a man aged 25 to 45 in good health and CMV-seronegative. Specimen: PBMCs. The CDR3 spells CASSLSPGHNEQFF. CDR3 coding DNA: TGTGCCAGCAGTTTAAGCCCAGGCCACAATGAGCAGTTCTTC.